This record concerns one T cell receptor beta chain sequence. The data were taken from a study of blood T cell repertoires in COVID-19. Clones were sequenced by immunoSEQ multiplex PCR, and TCRdb holds only the in-frame ones, with some missing. The table includes about 210,000 clones, around four fifths detected once. Source material: peripheral blood. The origin of this receptor is a man aged 55 to 70 with COVID-19, enrolled during active disease.

CDR3: CATRSVKQYF. CDR3 bases: TGTGCCACCCGTTCGGTGAAACAGTACTTC. The V call is TRBV6-5, the J call TRBJ2-7; unclear D gene. Germline CDR1 MNHEY, CDR2 SVGAGI. The CDR3 is 10 residues long. V dropped 10 bases and J dropped 10 bases, with 14 bases sitting between them.